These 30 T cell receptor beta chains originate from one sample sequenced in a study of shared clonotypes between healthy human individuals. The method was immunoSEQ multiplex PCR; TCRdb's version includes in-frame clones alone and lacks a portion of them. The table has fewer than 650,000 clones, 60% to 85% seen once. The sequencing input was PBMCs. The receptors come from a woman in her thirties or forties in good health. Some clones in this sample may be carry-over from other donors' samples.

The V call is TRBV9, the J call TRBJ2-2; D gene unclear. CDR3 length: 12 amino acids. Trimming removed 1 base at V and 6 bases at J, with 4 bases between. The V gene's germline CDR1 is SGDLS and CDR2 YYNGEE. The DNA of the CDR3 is TGTGCCAGCAGCGTAAGATCCGGGGAGCTGTTTTTT. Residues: CASSVRSGELFF.

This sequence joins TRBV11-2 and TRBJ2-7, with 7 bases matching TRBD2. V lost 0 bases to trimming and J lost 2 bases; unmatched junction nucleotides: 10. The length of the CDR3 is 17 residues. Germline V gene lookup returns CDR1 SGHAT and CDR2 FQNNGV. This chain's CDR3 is CASSLDDDGRRPYEQYF. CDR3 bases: TGTGCCAGCAGCTTAGATGACGACGGGAGGCGCCCCTACGAGCAGTACTTC.

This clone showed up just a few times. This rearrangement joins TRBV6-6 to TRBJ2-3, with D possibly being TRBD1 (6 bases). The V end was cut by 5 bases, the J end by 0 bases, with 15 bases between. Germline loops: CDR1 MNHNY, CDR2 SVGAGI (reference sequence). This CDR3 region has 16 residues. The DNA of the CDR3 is TGTGCCAGCAGTAAAGGACAGCTTACTAGCACAGATACGCAGTATTTT. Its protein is CASSKGQLTSTDTQYF.

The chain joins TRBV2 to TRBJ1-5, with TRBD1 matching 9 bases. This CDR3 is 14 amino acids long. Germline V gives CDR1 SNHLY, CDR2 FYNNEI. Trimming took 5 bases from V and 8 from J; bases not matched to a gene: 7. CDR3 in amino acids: CASSSNRGPEPQHF. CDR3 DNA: TGTGCCAGCAGTTCAAACAGGGGGCCGGAGCCCCAGCATTTT.

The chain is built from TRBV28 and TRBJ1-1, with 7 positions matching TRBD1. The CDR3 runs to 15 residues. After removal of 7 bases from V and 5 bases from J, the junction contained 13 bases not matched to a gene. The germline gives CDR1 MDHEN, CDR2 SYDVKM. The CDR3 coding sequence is TGTGCCAGCACCCCCGCAGGGGGAGGGAAGACTGAAGCTTTCTTT. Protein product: CASTPAGGGKTEAFF.

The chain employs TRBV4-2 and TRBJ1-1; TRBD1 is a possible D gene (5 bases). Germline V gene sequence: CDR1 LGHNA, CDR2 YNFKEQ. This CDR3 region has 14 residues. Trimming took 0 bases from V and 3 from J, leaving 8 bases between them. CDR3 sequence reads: CASSQERDHTEAFF. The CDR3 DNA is TGTGCCAGCAGCCAAGAACGGGACCACACTGAAGCTTTCTTT.

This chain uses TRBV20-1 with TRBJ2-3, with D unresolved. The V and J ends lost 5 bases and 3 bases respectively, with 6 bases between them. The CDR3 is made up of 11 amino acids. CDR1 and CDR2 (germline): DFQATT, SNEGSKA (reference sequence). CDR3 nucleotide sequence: TGCAGTGCTGACACAACAGATACGCAGTATTTT. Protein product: CSADTTDTQYF.

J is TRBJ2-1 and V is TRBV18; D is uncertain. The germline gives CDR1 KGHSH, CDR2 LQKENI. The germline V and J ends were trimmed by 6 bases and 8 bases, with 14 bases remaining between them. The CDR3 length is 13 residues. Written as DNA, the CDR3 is TGTGCCAGCTCTGGACCATCAAGGGATGAGCAGTTCTTC. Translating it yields CASSGPSRDEQFF.

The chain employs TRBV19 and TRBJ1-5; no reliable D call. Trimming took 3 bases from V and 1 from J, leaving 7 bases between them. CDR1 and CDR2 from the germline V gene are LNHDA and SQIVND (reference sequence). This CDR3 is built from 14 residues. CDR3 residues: CASSITASNQPQHF. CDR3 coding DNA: TGTGCCAGTAGTATCACGGCAAGCAATCAGCCCCAGCATTTT.

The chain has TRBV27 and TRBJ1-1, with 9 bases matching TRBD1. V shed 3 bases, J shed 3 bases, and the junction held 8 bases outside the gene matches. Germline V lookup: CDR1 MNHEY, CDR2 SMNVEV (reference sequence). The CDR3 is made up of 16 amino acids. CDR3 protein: CASSFLGQGGHTEAFF. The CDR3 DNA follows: TGTGCCAGCAGTTTTTTGGGACAGGGTGGTCACACTGAAGCTTTCTTT.

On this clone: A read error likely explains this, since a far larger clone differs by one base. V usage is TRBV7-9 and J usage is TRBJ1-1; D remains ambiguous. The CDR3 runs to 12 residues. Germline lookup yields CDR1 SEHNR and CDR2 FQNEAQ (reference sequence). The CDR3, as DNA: TGTGCCAGCAGCCCAATGGATGTCTCAAGTTCCTTT. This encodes CASSPMDVSSSF. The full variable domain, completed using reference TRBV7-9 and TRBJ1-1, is DTGVSQNPRHKITKRGQNVTFRCDPISEHNRLYWYRQTLGQGPEFLTYFQNEAQLEKSRLLSDRFSAERPKGSFSTLEIQRTEQGDSAMYLCASSPMDVSSSFGQGTRLTVV.

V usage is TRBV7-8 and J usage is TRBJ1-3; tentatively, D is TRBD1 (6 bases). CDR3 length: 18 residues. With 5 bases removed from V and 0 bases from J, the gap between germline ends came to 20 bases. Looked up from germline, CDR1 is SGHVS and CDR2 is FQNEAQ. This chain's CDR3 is CASSPRGAMYNSGNTIYF. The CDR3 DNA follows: TGTGCCAGCAGCCCAAGGGGGGCGATGTACAACTCTGGAAACACCATATATTTT. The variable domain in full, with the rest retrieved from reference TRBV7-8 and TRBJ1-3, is GAGVSQSPRYKVAKRGQDVALRCDPISGHVSLFWYQQALGQGPEFLTYFQNEAQLDKSGLPSDRFFAERPEGSVSTLKIQRTQQEDSAVYLCASSPRGAMYNSGNTIYFGEGSWLTVV.

CDR3 residues: CASSSYGGSSYNEQFF. The CDR3 bases are TGTGCCAGCAGCTCCTACGGGGGGAGCTCCTACAATGAGCAGTTCTTC. V gene TRBV7-3 combines with J gene TRBJ2-1; 7 positions agree with TRBD2. With 4 bases clipped from V and 0 bases from J, the junction kept 6 bases outside the gene matches. The CDR3 length is 16 residues. The germline V gene encodes CDR1 SGHTA and CDR2 FQGTGA.

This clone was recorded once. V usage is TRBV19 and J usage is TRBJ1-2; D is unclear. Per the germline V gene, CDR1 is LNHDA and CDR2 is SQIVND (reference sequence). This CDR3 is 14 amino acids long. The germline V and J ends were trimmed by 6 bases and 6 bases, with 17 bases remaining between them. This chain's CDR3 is CASRQGEPIDGYTF. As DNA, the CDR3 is TGTGCCAGTAGACAAGGAGAGCCTATTGATGGCTACACCTTC.

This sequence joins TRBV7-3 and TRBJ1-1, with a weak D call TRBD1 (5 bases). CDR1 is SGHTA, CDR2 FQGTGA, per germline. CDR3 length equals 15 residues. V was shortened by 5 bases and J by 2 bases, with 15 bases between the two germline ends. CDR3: CASSPNGGANTEAFF. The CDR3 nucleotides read TGTGCCAGCAGCCCCAATGGCGGGGCTAACACTGAAGCTTTCTTT.

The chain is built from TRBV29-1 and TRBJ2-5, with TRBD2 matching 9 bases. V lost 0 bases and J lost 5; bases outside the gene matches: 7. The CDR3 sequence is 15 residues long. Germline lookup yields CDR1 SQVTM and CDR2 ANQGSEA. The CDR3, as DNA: TGCAGCGTTGAAGATCGGGCGGGAGGGCCTGAGACCCAGTACTTC. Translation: CSVEDRAGGPETQYF.

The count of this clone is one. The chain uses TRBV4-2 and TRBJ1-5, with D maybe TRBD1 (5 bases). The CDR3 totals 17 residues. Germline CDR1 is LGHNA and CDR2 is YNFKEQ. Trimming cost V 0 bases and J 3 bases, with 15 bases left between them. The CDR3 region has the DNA TGTGCCAGCAGCCAAGATCTGTTCAGGGTGAACAATCAGCCCCAGCATTTT. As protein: CASSQDLFRVNNQPQHF.

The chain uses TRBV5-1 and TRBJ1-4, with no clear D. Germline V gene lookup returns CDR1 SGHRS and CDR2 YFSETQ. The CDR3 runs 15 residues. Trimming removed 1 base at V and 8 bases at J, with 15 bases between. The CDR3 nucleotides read TGCGCCAGCAGCTTGACCTCCTCTACCGGGGAAAAACTGTTTTTT. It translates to CASSLTSSTGEKLFF.

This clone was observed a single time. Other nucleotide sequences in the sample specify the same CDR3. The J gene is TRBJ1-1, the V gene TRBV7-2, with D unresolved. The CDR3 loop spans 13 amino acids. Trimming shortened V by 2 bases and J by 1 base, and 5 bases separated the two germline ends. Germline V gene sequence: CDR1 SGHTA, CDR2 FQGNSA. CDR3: CASSLLRNTEAFF. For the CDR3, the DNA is TGTGCCAGCAGCTTATTACGGAACACTGAAGCTTTCTTT.

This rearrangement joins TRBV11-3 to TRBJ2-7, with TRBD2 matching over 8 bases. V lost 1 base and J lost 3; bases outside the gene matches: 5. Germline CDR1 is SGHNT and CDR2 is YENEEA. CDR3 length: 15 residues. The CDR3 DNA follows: TGTGCCAGCAGCTTAGCCGTAGCGGGGATCTACGAGCAGTACTTC. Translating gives CASSLAVAGIYEQYF.

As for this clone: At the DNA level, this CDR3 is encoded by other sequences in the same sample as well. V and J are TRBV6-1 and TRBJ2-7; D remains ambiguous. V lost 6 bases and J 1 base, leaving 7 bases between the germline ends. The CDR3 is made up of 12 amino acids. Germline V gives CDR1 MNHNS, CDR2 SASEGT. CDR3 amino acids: CASRTPSYEQYF. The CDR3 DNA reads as TGTGCCAGCAGAACACCTTCCTACGAGCAGTACTTC.

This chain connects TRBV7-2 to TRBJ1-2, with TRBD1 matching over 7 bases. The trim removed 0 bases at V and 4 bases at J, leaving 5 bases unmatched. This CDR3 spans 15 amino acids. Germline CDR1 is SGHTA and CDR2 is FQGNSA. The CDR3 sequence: CASSLAGGAGYGYTF. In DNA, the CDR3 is TGTGCCAGCAGCTTAGCAGGGGGCGCCGGCTATGGCTACACCTTC.

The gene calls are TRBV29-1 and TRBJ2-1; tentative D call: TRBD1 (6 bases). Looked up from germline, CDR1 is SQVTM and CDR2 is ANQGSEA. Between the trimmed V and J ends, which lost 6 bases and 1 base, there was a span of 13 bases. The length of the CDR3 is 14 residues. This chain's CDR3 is CSVPRQASYNEQFF. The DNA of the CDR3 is TGCAGCGTCCCAAGACAGGCGTCCTACAATGAGCAGTTCTTC.

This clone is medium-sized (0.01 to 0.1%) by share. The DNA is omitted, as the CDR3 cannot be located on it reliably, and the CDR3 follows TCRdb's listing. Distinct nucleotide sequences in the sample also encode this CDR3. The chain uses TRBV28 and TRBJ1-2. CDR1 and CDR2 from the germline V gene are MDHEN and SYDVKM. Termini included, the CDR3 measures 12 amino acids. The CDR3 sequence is CASSNSVGEGTF.

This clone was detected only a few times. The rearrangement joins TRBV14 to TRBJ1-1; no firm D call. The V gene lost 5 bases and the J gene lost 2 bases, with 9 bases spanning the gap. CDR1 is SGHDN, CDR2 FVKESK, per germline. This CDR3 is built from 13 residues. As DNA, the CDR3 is TGTGCCAGCAGCAAACAACATAACACTGAAGCTTTCTTT. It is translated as CASSKQHNTEAFF.

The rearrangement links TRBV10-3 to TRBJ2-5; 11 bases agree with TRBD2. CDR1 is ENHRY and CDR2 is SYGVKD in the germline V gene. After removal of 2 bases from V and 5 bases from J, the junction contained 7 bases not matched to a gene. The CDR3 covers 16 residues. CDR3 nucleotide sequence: TGTGCCATCAGTGAGACTAGCGGGAGTAGTGACGAGACCCAGTACTTC. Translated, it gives CAISETSGSSDETQYF.

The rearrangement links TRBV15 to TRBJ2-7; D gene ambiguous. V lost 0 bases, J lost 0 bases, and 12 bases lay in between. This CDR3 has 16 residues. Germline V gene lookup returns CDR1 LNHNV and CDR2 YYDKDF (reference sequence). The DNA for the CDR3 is TGTGCCACCAGCAGAGAATCGACGGATAGCTCCTACGAGCAGTACTTC. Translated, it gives CATSRESTDSSYEQYF.

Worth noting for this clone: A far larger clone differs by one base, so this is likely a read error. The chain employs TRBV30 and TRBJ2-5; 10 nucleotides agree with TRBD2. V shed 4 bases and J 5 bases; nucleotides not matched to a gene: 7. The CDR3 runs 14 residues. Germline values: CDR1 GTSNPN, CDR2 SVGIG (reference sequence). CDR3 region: CAWTSGSLQETQYF. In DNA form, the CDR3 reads TGTGCCTGGACTAGCGGGAGCCTTCAGGAGACCCAGTACTTC. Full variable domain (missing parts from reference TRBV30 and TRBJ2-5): SQTIHQWPATLVQPVGSPLSLECTVEGTSNPNLYWYRQAAGRGLQLLFYSVGIGQISSEVPQNLSASRPQDRQFILSSKKLLLSDSGFYLCAWTSGSLQETQYFGPGTRLLVL.

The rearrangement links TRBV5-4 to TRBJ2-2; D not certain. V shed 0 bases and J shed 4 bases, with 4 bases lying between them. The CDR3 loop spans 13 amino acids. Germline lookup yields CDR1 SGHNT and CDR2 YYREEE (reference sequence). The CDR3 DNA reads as TGTGCCAGCAGCTTGGACTTCACCGGGGAGCTGTTTTTT. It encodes CASSLDFTGELFF. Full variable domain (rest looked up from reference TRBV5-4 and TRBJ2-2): ETGVTQSPTHLIKTRGQQVTLRCSSQSGHNTVSWYQQALGQGPQFIFQYYREEENGRGNFPPRFSGLQFPNYSSELNVNALELDDSALYLCASSLDFTGELFFGEGSRLTVL.

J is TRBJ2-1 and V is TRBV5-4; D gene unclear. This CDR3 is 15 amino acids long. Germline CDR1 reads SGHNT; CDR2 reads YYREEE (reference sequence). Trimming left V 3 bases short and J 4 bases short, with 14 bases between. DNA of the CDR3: TGTGCCAGCAGCTCGGAATCGGCCGGATACAATGAGCAGTTCTTC. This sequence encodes CASSSESAGYNEQFF.